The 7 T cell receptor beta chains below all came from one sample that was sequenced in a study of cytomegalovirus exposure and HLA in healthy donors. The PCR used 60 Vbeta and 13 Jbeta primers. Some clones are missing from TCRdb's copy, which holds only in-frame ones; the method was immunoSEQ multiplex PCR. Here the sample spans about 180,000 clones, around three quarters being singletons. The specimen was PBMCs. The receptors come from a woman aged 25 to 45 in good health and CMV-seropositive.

The chain's CDR3 is CASSPRTGRNTIYF. The CDR3 bases are TGTGCCAGCAGCCCGAGGACAGGGAGAAACACCATATATTTT. This chain uses TRBV11-2 with TRBJ1-3; 8 bases line up with TRBD1. CDR3 length: 14 amino acids. CDR1 SGHAT and CDR2 FQNNGV come from the germline V gene. V was clipped by 5 bases and J by 5 bases; unmatched bases: 5.

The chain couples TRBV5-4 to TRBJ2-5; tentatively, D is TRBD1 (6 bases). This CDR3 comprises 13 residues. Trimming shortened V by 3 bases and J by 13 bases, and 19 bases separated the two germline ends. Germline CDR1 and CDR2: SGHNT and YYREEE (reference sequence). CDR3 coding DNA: TGTGCCAGCAGCTCCCAGGCGTGGGGGCCCCCGTACTTC. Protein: CASSSQAWGPPYF.

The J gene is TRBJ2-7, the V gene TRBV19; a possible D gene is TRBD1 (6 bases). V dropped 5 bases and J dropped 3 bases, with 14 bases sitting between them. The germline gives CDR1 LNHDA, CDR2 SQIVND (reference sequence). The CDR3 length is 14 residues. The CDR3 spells CASSVSGVGYEQYF. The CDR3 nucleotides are TGTGCCAGTAGTGTCTCAGGGGTAGGCTACGAGCAGTACTTC.

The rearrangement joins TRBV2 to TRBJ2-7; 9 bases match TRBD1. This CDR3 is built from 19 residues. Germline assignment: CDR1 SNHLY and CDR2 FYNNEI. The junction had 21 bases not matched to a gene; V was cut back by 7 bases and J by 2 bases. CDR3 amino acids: CASTDLTGGSLKFTYEQYF. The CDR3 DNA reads TGTGCCAGCACCGACCTGACAGGGGGGAGTTTAAAGTTCACCTACGAGCAGTACTTC.

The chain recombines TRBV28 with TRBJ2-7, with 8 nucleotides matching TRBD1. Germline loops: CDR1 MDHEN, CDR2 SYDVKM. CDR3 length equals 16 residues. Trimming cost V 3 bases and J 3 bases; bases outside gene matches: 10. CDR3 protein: CASSFPGTGAHYEQYF. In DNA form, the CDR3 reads TGTGCCAGCAGTTTCCCCGGGACAGGAGCTCACTACGAGCAGTACTTC.

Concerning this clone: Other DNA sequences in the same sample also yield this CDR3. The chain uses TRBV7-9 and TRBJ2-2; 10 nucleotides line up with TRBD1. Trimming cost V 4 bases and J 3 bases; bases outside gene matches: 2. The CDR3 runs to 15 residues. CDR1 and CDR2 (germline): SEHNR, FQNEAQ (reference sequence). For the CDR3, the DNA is TGTGCCAGCAGCTCAGGACAGGGGGACACCGGGGAGCTGTTTTTT. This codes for CASSSGQGDTGELFF.

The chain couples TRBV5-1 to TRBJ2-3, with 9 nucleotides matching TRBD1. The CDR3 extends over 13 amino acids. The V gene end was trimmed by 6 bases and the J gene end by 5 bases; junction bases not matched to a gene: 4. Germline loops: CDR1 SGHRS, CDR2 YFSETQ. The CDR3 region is CASTRQGGDTQYF. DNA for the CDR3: TGCGCCAGCACAAGACAGGGGGGAGATACGCAGTATTTT.